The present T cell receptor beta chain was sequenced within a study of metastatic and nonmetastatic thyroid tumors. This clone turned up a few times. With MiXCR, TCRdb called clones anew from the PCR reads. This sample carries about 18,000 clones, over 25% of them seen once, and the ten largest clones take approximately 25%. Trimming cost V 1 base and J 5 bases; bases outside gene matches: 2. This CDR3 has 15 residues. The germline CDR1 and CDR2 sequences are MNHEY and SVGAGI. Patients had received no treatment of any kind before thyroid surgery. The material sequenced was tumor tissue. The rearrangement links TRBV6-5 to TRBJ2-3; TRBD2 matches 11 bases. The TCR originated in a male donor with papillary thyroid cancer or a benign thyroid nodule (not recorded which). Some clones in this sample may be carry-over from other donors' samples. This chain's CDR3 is CASSYYGLAGDTQYF. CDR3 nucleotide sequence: TGTGCCAGCAGTTACTACGGACTAGCGGGAGATACGCAGTATTTT.